This paragraph covers one T cell receptor beta chain sequence. Its cognate antigen is unknown. This entry comes from a study of T cell responses to AZD1222 COVID-19 vaccine. Whole-study results and caveats: Sampling that yielded the repertoires occurred only after the peak T cell response. Donors were mostly white British, more females; clonal diversity possibly underestimated.

Germline CDR1 is LNHDA and CDR2 is SQIVND (reference sequence). Deletions cut 4 bases from V and 5 bases from J, with 14 bases between. This CDR3 contains 15 residues. Libraries were prepared by immunoSEQ multiplex PCR; TCRdb keeps only in-frame clonotypes and omits some of them. The sample comprises about 140,000 clones, over 85% of which are singletons, and approximately 4.8% rests with the top ten. This chain connects TRBV19 to TRBJ2-2; tentative D call: TRBD2 (5 bases). The sequence was obtained from an adult in good health. The sample in question was peripheral blood, obtained on day 0 of AZD1222 vaccination. CDR3 in amino acids: CASSRRGRNTGELFF. The CDR3 bases are TGTGCCAGTAGTAGACGAGGGCGAAATACCGGGGAGCTGTTTTTT.